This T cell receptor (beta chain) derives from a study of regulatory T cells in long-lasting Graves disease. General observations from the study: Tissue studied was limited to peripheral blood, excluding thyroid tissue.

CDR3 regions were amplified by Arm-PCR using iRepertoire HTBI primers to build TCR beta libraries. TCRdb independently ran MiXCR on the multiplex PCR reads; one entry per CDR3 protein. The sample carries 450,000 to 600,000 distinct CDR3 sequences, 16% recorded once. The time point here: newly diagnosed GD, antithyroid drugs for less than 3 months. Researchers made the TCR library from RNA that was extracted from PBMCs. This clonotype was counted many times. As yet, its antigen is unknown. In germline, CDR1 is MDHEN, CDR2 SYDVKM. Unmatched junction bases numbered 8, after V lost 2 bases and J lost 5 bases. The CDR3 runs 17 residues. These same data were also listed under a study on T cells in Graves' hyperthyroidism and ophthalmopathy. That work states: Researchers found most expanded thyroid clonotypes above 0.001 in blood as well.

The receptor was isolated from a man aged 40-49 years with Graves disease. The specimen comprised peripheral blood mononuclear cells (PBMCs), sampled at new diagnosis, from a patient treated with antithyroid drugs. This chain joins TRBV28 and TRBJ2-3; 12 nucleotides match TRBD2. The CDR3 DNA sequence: TGTGCCAGCAGTTTAATGTCTAGCGGGAGGGCCCAAGATACGCAGTATTTT. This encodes CASSLMSSGRAQDTQYF. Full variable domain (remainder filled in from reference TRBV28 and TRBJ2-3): DVKVTQSSRYLVKRTGEKVFLECVQDMDHENMFWYRQDPGLGLRLIYFSYDVKMKEKGDIPEGYSVSREKKERFSLILESASTNQTSMYLCASSLMSSGRAQDTQYFGPGTRLTVL.